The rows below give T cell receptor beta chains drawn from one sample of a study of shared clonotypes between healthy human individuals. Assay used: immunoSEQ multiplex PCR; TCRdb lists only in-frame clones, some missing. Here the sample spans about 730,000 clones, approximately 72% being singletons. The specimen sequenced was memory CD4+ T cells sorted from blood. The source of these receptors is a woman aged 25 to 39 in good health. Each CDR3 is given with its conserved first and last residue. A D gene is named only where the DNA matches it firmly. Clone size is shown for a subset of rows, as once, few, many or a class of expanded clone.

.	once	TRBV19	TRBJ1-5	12	TGTGCCATCCCGGAGAGAAGTCAGCCCCAGCATTTT	CAIPERSQPQHF
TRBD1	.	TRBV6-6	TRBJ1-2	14	TGTGCCAGCAGTTATTCCACAGGGGGTCGTGGCTACACCTTC	CASSYSTGGRGYTF
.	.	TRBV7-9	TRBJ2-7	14	TGTGCCAGCAGCTTATTGAAGGGGCCCTACGAGCAGTACTTC	CASSLLKGPYEQYF
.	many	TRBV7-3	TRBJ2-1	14	TGTGCCAGCAGCTTAGACGGACCGCGGAATGAGCAGTTCTTC	CASSLDGPRNEQFF
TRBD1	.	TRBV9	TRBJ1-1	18	TGTGCCAGCAGCGTAGTACAAGAAAGGACAGGGATGAACACTGAAGCTTTCTTT	CASSVVQERTGMNTEAFF
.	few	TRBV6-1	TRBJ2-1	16	TGTGCCAGCAGTGTGAGACTAGGAACCTCCTACAATGAGCAGTTCTTC	CASSVRLGTSYNEQFF
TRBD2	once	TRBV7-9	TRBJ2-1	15	TGTGCCAGCAGCATTCTAGCGGGAGTGACCGGTGAGCAGTTCTTC	CASSILAGVTGEQFF
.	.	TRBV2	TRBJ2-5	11	TGTGCCAGCAGTGGGGGGAAGACCCAGTACTTC	CASSGGKTQYF
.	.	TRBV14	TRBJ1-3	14	TGTGCCAGCAGCCGAAACCACAGGGGAAACACCATATATTTT	CASSRNHRGNTIYF
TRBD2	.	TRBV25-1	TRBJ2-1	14	TGTGCCAGCAGTGCGGCTAGCGGGCATGATGAGCAGTTCTTC	CASSAASGHDEQFF
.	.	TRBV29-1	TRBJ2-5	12	TGCAGCGTTGCCAGGAACCAAGAGACCCAGTACTTC	CSVARNQETQYF
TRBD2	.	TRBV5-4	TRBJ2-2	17	TGTGCCAGCAGCTTGATGGGGTCGAGCGGGGGAACCGGGGAGCTGTTTTTT	CASSLMGSSGGTGELFF
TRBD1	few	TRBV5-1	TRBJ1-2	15	TGCGCCAGCAGCTTGGGGACAGGGATTAACTATGGCTACACCTTC	CASSLGTGINYGYTF
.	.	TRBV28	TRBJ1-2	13	TGTGCCAGCAATGGTGGAGGGGTCTATGGCTACACCTTC	CASNGGGVYGYTF
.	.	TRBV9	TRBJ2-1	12	TGTGCCAGCAGCGTAGATTCCGGTGAGCAGTTCTTC	CASSVDSGEQFF
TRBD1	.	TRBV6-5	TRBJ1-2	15	TGTGCCAGCAGTTCGACAGGGGGTCTAAACTATGGCTACACCTTC	CASSSTGGLNYGYTF
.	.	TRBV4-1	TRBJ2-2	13	TGCGCCAGCAGCCAAGTGAAGCCCGGGGAGCTGTTTTTT	CASSQVKPGELFF
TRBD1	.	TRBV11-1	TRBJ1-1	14	TGTGCCAGCATCCCCCGGGACAGTAACACTGAAGCTTTCTTT	CASIPRDSNTEAFF
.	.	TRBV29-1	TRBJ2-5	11	TGCAGCGTTCCCCAGGGTCTGACCCAGTACTTC	CSVPQGLTQYF
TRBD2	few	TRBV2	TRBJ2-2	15	TGTGCCAGCAAATTGGGACTAGGACCTACCGGGGAGCTGTTTTTT	CASKLGLGPTGELFF
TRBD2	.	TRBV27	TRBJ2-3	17	TGTGCCAGCAGAGAAACCGGGACTAGCAAACGCACAGATACGCAGTATTTT	CASRETGTSKRTDTQYF
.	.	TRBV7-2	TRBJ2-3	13	TGTGCCAGCAGCTTAGGAGCGGGAGATACGCAGTATTTT	CASSLGAGDTQYF
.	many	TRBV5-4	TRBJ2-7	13	TGTGCCAGCAGTCCCGACGTTGGTTACGAGCAGTACTTC	CASSPDVGYEQYF
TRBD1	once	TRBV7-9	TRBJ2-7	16	TGTGCCAGCCTCTCTGAAAAGGGGACAGCCCCCTACGAGCAGTACTTC	CASLSEKGTAPYEQYF
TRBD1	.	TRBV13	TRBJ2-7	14	TGTGCCAGCAGCTCAACAGGGGGATCTTACGAGCAGTACTTC	CASSSTGGSYEQYF
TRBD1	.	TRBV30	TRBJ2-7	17	TGTGCCTGGAGCGCAGTACAGCCCCGGGACAGGGAGGACGAGCAGTACTTC	CAWSAVQPRDREDEQYF
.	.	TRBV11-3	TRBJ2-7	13	TGTGCCAGCAGCTTAACAGGTCTGGGCGAGCAGTACTTC	CASSLTGLGEQYF
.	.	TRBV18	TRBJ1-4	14	TGTGCCAGCTCACCAATGAGAAATACTGAAAAACTGTTTTTT	CASSPMRNTEKLFF
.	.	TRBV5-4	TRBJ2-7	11	TGTGCCAGCAGCTTGGACAGCGAGCAGTACTTC	CASSLDSEQYF
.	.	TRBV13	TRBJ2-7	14	TGTGCCAGCAGCGACGGTCCAGGGTTCTACGAGCAGTACTTC	CASSDGPGFYEQYF
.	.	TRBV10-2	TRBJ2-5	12	TGCGCCAGCAGCACCGCTAGAGAGACCCAGTACTTC	CASSTARETQYF
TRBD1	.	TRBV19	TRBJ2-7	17	TGTGCCAGTAGCCACTCGGGACAGGTCGGGGCTTTACGCGAGCAGTACTTC	CASSHSGQVGALREQYF
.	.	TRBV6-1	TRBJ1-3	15	TGTGCCAGCAGTGAGACCAGGGGACTTGGAAACACCATATATTTT	CASSETRGLGNTIYF
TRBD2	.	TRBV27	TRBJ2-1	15	TGTGCCAGCAGGGCGGGGACTAGCGGGCGCAATGAGCAGTTCTTC	CASRAGTSGRNEQFF
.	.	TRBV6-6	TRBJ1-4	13	TGTGCCAGCAGTTACGTGACGGACGAAAAACTGTTTTTT	CASSYVTDEKLFF
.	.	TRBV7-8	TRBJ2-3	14	TGTGCCAGCAGCTTAAGGGTCCGCCCCGACGCGCAGTATTTT	CASSLRVRPDAQYF
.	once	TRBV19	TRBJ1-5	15	TGTGCCAGTAGTAGGGGACAAGCGACAAATCAGCCCCAGCATTTT	CASSRGQATNQPQHF
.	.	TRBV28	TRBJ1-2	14	TGTGCCAGCAGTTTATCCAACAGGGCACATAGCTACACCTTC	CASSLSNRAHSYTF
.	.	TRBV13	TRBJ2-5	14	TGTGCCAGCAGCTTAGCCGAGGAAGAAGAGACCCAGTACTTC	CASSLAEEEETQYF
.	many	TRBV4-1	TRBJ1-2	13	TGCGCCAGCAGCCAAGAGGGGCGCTATGGCTACACCTTC	CASSQEGRYGYTF
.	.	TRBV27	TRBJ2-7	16	TGTGCCAGCAGCGAAGCGCCCGGGACGGATACCTACGAGCAGTACTTC	CASSEAPGTDTYEQYF
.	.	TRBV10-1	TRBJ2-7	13	TGCGCCAGCGGAGGACAGAGCTCCTACGAGCAGTACTTC	CASGGQSSYEQYF
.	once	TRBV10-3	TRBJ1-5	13	TGTGCCGGCAGCGGGGGTAGCGATCAGCCCCAGCATTTT	CAGSGGSDQPQHF
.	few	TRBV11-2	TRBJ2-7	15	TGTGCCAGCAGCTTACAGGGTGCTGGGGGCTACGAGCAGTACTTC	CASSLQGAGGYEQYF
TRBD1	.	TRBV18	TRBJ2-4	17	TGTGCCAGCTCCGCTGTACCGACAGGGGGATCCAAAAACATTCAGTACTTC	CASSAVPTGGSKNIQYF
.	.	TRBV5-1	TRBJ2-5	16	TGCGCCAGCAGCTTGAGGCGGCCGACTCGCGAAGAGACCCAGTACTTC	CASSLRRPTREETQYF
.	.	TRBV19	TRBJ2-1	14	TGTGCCAGTAGCACGACCGGACCTCGCGGTGAGCAGTTCTTC	CASSTTGPRGEQFF
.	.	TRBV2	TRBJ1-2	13	TGTGCCAGCAGTGACGATCAGGCCTATGGCTACACCTTC	CASSDDQAYGYTF
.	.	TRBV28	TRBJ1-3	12	TGTGCCAGCAGCTTACCCGTGAACACCATATATTTT	CASSLPVNTIYF
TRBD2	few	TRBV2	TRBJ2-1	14	TGTGCCAGCAGTGATCGGGAGGGCCCTCATGAGCAGTTCTTC	CASSDREGPHEQFF
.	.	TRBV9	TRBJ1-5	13	TGTGCCAGCAGCAAACAGGGTGCACAGCCCCAGCATTTT	CASSKQGAQPQHF
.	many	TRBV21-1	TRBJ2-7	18	TGTGCCAGCAGCCACGTCCGTCGTCACTTCAGGGCCCTCTACGAGCAGTACTTC	CASSHVRRHFRALYEQYF
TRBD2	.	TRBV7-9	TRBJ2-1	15	TGTGCCAGCGGCAGACCGGGGACTAGCGGGAGTGAGCAGTTCTTC	CASGRPGTSGSEQFF
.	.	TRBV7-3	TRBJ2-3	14	TGTGCCAGCAGCTCGTGGGCGGGCGGAGATACGCAGTATTTT	CASSSWAGGDTQYF
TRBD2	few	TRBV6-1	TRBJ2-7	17	TGTGCCAGCAGTGAAATAGGTGGGGCTAGCGGGACCTACGAGCAGTACTTC	CASSEIGGASGTYEQYF
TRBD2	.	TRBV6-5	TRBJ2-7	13	TGTGCCAGCAGGGTAGCGGGAGTAAACGAGCAGTACTTC	CASRVAGVNEQYF
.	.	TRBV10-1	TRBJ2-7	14	TGCGCCAGCAGTGATTCGCCAGGGTTGAGCGAGCAGTACTTC	CASSDSPGLSEQYF